These T cell receptor beta chains were read from a single sample in a study of cytomegalovirus exposure and HLA in healthy donors. Using immunoSEQ multiplex PCR, the repertoire was profiled, and TCRdb retains in-frame clones only, with some absent. Of about 60,000 clones listed, about 70% are singletons. The specimen sequenced was PBMCs. These receptors were collected from a woman aged 60 to 75 in good health and CMV-seropositive. CDR3s include the opening cysteine and the closing phenylalanine or tryptophan.

J,V,CDR3
TRBJ1-2,TRBV7-2,CASSPPTVYGYTF
TRBJ1-1,TRBV2,CASSGRQGENTEAFF
TRBJ2-5,TRBV6-1,CASILGVQETQYF
TRBJ2-3,TRBV5-4,CASTPGQGDTDTQYF
TRBJ1-4,TRBV4-2,CASSQGEGLGEKLFF
TRBJ1-5,TRBV10-3,CAIRWGGQPQHF
TRBJ1-4,TRBV5-4,CASSLTGGEEKLFF
TRBJ2-7,TRBV10-1,CASSETDRASQYF
TRBJ2-7,TRBV14,CASSVGLGFDEQYF
TRBJ1-2,TRBV6-5,CASNGQGRNYGYTF
TRBJ1-2,TRBV9,CASSVSTGQLNYGYTF
TRBJ1-3,TRBV29-1,CSVVGTSSGNTIYF
TRBJ2-1,TRBV18,CASSSAGTDYNEQFF
TRBJ2-1,TRBV15,CATSRSTGVYNEQFF
TRBJ1-3,TRBV9,CASSVTGNSGNTIYF
TRBJ2-3,TRBV7-2,CASSLEAGGPPHTQYF
TRBJ1-1,TRBV2,CASSLQRNTEAFF
TRBJ2-3,TRBV27,CASSLHPGTGGLDTQYF
TRBJ1-6,TRBV19,CASTPGRLSLNSPLHF
TRBJ1-1,TRBV4-3,CASSQGGHLIEAFF
TRBJ1-2,TRBV6-1,CASSQGNYGYTF
TRBJ2-1,TRBV29-1,CSVDNNEQFF